The entry below describes one T cell receptor (delta chain). One base separates it from a far larger clone, so it is likely a read error. Distinct nucleotide sequences in the sample also encode this CDR3. This record comes from a study of γδ T cells in repeated Plasmodium falciparum infection. Flow sorting of PBMC yielded separate Vgamma9/Vdelta2+ and Vdelta2-negative gammadelta T cell populations for bulk repertoire analysis. TCRdb repeated clone calling on the multiplex PCR reads with CATT. The sample includes roughly 90,000 delta-chain clones, over 0.9% of them seen just once. This CDR3 comprises 18 residues. Germline CDR1 is GEAIGNYY and CDR2 is EKD.

Sample: gamma-delta T cells from blood. The clonotype was recovered from a pool of human donors (malaria-infected and uninfected, not separated). No J gene was named, though the V gene is TRDV2; the listed D gene, TRDD3, was not tested against the DNA. CDR3: CACDTVGMGDTRIGELIF. In DNA, the CDR3 is TGTGCCTGCGACACCGTCGGGATGGGGGATACCCGTATCGGCGAGCTCATCTTT.